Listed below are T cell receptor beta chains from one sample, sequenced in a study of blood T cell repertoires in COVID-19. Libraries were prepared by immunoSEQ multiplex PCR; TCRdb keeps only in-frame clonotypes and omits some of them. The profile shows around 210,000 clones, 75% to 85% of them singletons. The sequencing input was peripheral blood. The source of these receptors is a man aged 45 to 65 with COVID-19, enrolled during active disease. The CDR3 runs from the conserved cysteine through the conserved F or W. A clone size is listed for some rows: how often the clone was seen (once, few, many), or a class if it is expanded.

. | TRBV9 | CASSVAHTSTDTQYF
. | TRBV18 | CASVTGGGTDTQYF
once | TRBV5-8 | CASSLVSGRDIQYF
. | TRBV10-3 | CAISDRGNTIYF
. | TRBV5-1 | CASSLDSYYNEQFF
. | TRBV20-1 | CSASGGTGGNEQFF
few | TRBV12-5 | CASAPGGFQPQHF
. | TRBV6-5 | CASRSRQTDTQYF
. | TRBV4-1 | CASSQDRPSGYRGSYEQYF
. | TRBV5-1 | CASSLGLSVQNNSPLHF
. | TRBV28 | CASSFPFGQGYEQYF
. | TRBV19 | CASSITDTAEAFF
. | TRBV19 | CASSIVPLRTGNEQFF
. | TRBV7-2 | CASSSTGGASGNTIYF
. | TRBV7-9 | CASRRQGADDGYTF
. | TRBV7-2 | CASSPQAGPNSPLHF
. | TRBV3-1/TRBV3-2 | CASRSSTDTQYF
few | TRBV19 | CASSMGSGPYNQQFF
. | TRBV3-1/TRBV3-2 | CASSQITGQHSGNTIYF
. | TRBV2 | CASAGEGWAEAFF
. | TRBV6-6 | CASSYFGTGYEQYF
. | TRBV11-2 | CASSLGVFNQPQHF